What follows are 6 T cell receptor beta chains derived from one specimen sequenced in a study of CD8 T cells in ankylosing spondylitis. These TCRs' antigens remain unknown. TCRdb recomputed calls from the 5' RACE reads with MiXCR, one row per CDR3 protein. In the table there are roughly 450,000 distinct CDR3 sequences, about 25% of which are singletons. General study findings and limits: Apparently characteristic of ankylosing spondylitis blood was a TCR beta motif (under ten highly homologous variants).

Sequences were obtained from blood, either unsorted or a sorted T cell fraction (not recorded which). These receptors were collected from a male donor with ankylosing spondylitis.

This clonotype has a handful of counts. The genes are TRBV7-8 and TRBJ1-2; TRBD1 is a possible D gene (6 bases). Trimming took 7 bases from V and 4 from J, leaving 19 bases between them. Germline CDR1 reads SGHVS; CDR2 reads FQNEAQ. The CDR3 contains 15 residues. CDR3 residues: CASTTGSRGLYGYTF. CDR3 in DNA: TGTGCCAGCACGACAGGCTCCAGGGGACTCTATGGCTACACCTTC. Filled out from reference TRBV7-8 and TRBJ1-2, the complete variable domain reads GAGVSQSPRYKVAKRGQDVALRCDPISGHVSLFWYQQALGQGPEFLTYFQNEAQLDKSGLPSDRFFAERPEGSVSTLKIQRTQQEDSAVYLCASTTGSRGLYGYTFGSGTRLTVV.

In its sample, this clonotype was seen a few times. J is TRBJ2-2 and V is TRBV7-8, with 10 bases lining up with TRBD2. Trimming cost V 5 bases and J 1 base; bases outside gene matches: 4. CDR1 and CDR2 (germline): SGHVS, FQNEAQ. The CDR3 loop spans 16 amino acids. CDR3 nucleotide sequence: TGTGCCAGCAGCAATATAGCGGGGGGGAACACCGGGGAGCTGTTTTTT. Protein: CASSNIAGGNTGELFF.

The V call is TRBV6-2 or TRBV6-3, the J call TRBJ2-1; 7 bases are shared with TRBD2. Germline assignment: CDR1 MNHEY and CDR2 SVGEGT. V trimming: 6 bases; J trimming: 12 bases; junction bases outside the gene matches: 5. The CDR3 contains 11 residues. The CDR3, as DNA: TGTGCCAGCAGGCGGGAGTTCGGGCAGTTCTTC. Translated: CASRREFGQFF.

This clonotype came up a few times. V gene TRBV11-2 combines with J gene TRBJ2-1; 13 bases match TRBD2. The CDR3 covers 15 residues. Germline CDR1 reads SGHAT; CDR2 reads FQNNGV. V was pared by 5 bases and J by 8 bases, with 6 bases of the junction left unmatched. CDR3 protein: CASSLGTSGNDEQFF. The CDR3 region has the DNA TGTGCCAGCAGCCTAGGGACTAGCGGGAACGATGAGCAGTTCTTC.

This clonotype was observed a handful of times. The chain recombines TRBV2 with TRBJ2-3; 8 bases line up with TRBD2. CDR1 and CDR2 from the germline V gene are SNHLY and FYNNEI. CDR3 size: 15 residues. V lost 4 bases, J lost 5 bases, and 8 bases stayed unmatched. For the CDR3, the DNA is TGTGCCAGCAGTGCGAAGCGGGAGAGGTTAGATACGCAGTATTTT. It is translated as CASSAKRERLDTQYF.

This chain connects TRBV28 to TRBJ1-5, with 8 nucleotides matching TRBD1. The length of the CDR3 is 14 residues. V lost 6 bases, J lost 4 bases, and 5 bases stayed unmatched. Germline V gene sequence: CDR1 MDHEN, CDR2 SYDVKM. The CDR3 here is CASRPTGVNQPQHF. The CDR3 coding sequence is TGTGCCAGCAGGCCGACAGGGGTAAATCAGCCCCAGCATTTT.